This T cell receptor beta chain was sequenced in a study of shared T cell receptors in the human thymus (dated by TCRdb to the early 2020s). With regard to the full study: The study examined how self-reactive, shared T-cell receptor alpha chains are generated in the human thymus.

Including cysteine and phenylalanine, the CDR3 has 12 amino acids. Kept here is only the CDR3 DNA, which spans 36 bases and is read in frame from base 1. Via the germline V gene, CDR1 is SGHTA and CDR2 FQGTGA. Details on this clone: Its antigen is currently not known. One end of the junction fails to match germline, which may point to a read error.

Library construction relied on the immunoSEQ multiplex PCR assay. TCRdb mirrors the immuneACCESS table, restricted to in-frame sequences. Some clones are absent from its copies; in checked studies, under half trace to an unresolved V gene, and the reason for the others is unknown. The sample records about 610,000 clones, approximately 87% of which are singletons. The ten largest make up 0.0095% to 0.013% of the sample. The same sample was also studied in work on human thymus T cells. The second study's paper adds: In Finland, the donors were immunologically healthy infants who were having open corrective cardiac surgery for congenital heart defects. Thymus tissue was collected as surgical resects that were removed during corrective cardiac surgery. Both the thymic and the peripheral blood repertoires appeared to show biased V and J gene segment usage. The related research reported highly overlapping thymic TCR repertoires among unrelated individuals. The study described the TCR alpha and beta repertoires in about 8 infant thymus samples and a handful of matching peripheral blood samples. Donor ages ranged from roughly 7 to 244 days, and the cohort comprised about six male and a couple of female infants. Thymocytes were released mechanically from tissue and stored at -70 °C as pellets of roughly 9-31 million cells. Genomic DNA was extracted from frozen cell pellets with a QIAsymphony instrument. TCRB and TCRAD loci were amplified from a standardized quantity of quality-controlled genomic DNA using the immunoSEQ multiplex PCR assay. The V(D)J region was spanned by amplicons of a length sufficient to cover the CDR3 and to identify V and J genes. The commercial immunoSEQ service was used to sequence amplicons on an Illumina platform. Primer bias and sequencing errors were corrected as previously described, and TCRAD and TCRB definitions were based on the IMGT database. The repertoires were analysed using immunoSEQ Analyzer 3.0 and VDJTools for basic statistics, V/J segment usage, diversity estimates, rarefaction and pairwise overlap. Diversity was estimated using the Chao1, ChaoE, Efron-Thisted, Shannon and inverse Simpson indices, and was also estimated on datasets down-sampled to the size of the smallest sample. Repertoire overlap was assessed by strict matching of CDR3 nucleotide sequence, V gene and J gene, and clustering was done by Jaccard-based multidimensional scaling. Thymus samples yielded on average around 810,000 unique TCRB clonotypes, compared with 75,000 to 100,000 from blood samples.

The rearrangement combines TRBV7-3 with TRBJ2-2; matching of 6 bases hints at TRBD1 as the D gene. The clonotype was recovered from a boy less than two years old with a congenital heart defect. Donor details come from another sample of the same person, matched by shared clones. The specimen was thymocytes. The nucleotide sequence is given as TGCACCAGGGGCCCGGGGACCGGGGAGCTGTTTTTT. Translated, it gives CTRGPGTGELFF.